Reported below is one T cell receptor (beta chain). It was autoimmune disease history or systemic immunosuppression that excluded patients. This record belongs to a study of OX40 agonist ivuxolimab in advanced cancers. Clones were sequenced by immunoSEQ multiplex PCR, and TCRdb holds only the in-frame ones, with some missing. The top ten hold around 15% of the sample, which has 65,000 to 85,000 clones, about 92% seen once. Trimming left V 5 bases short and J 5 bases short, with 16 bases between. The CDR3 has 15 residues. CDR1 is LNHNV and CDR2 is YYDKDF in the germline V gene (reference sequence). The clonotype originates from an adult with an advanced solid tumor such as melanoma, head and neck, liver or kidney cancer. This sample comprised CD4+ or CD8+ T cells sorted from blood, obtained in a trial of the OX40 agonist ivuxolimab. This chain uses TRBV15 with TRBJ1-5, with D possibly TRBD1 on 6 matching bases. CDR3 DNA: TGTGCCACCAGCGTGGTGGGAGGGGGGCATCAGCCCCAGCATTTT. Protein: CATSVVGGGHQPQHF.